The source of this T cell receptor beta chain is a study of T cell clonotyping in hematopoietic cell transplantation (dated by TCRdb to the early 2020s). Describing the broader study: In the study, fewer than 150 blood samples were gathered from 35 consecutive transplant recipients and their related donors. Recruitment of patients was conducted between 2015 and early 2017, and follow-up was continued until late 2020 or death.

In the case of this clone: The clone's antigen remains unknown. No quality values exist for individual bases; no much larger clone is one base distant.

Results and caveats for the whole study, not just this receptor: Broader TCR repertoire diversity after transplant was predicted by Inverse Simpson Index values from donors and from recipients before transplant. Overlap with donor repertoires was found for only a small fraction of recipient repertoires, with over 97% found to appear de novo at the given depth. After transplant, TCR diversity in recipients dropped, and pathologically expanded clonotypes increased progressively from day 30 to day 180. Sample size was limited, and cells were not sorted, so CD4 and CD8 repertoire contributions could not be separated.

The sample's time point, from its label and the paper: 30 days after allo-HCT. Blood samples were obtained from recipients approximately 28 days before transplant and at days 30, 100 and 180 after transplant. Using Nuclei Lysis Solution, genomic DNA was extracted from unfractionated peripheral blood mononuclear cells that were either fresh or cryopreserved. The immunoSEQ assay, a bias-controlled multiplex PCR with V- and J-specific primers, was used to amplify TCR beta CDR3 regions from genomic DNA. A second PCR step added a proprietary barcode and Illumina adapter sequences to the CDR3 amplicons. An Illumina MiSeq instrument was used to sequence the CDR3 libraries. On the study's bioinformatics: Export and quality control were done with immunoSEQ Analyzer 3.0, while downstream analyses used R Bioconductor and Immunarch. Only productive rearrangements within the normalized downsampled data set were used in the calculation of repertoire metrics. In the normalized cohort, a clonotype counted as pathologically expanded if the clonotype was larger than 5 templates. Repertoire diversity was measured with the Inverse Simpson Index. The non-normalized data set was used for CMV-specificity analyses so that all clonotypes could be captured. TCRdb retrieved this table from immuneACCESS and kept in-frame rearrangements only. Not all clones are present; in checked studies, unresolved V genes account for under half, and no reason is known for the remainder. The D gene and trimming were derived from the DNA, and the V and J assignments and clone size from that table. This sample is represented by some 15,000 clones; over 50% of them were singletons. The top ten clones comprise 12% of the sample.

According to the germline V gene, CDR1 reads SQVTM and CDR2 reads ANQGSEA. V trim: 6 bases; J trim: 1 base; unmatched bases: 0. The CDR3 sequence holds 12 residues, the cysteine and phenylalanine included. Only the CDR3 DNA stays, 36 bases, in frame from base 1. The TCR was taken from a male patient aged 45-59 years who had an allogeneic stem cell transplant from an unrelated donor, so T cells may come from the graft donor. Some clones in this sample may be carry-over from other donors' samples. The chain links TRBV29-1 with TRBJ1-1; 9 middle bases align to TRBD1. The specimen was PBMCs, collected 30 days after allogeneic stem cell transplant. The nucleotides are TGCAGCGTGGACAGGGGGAACACTGAAGCTTTCTTT. The resulting protein is CSVDRGNTEAFF.